These 5 T cell receptor beta chains originate from one sample sequenced in a study of T cells in Graves' hyperthyroidism and ophthalmopathy. Amplified TCR beta CDR3 regions came from RNA transcripts. TCR CDR3 regions were first amplified by RT-PCR with HTBI primers. TCRdb re-analysed the multiplex PCR reads in MiXCR, keeping a single row per CDR3 protein. The sample has a few hundred thousand distinct CDR3 sequences, roughly 14% seen once. The sample was blood. The receptors were gathered from a woman aged 18-29 years with Graves' hyperthyroidism.

This clonotype was seen repeatedly, ten times or more. The chain employs TRBV7-3 and TRBJ2-1, with a weak D call TRBD2 (6 bases). Trimming shortened V by 3 bases and J by 8 bases, and 11 bases separated the two germline ends. From germline, CDR1 is SGHTA and CDR2 FQGTGA. The CDR3 is made up of 13 amino acids. The CDR3, as DNA: TGTGCCAGCAGCTTTACAGGAGGGGATGAGCAGTTCTTC. Encoded protein: CASSFTGGDEQFF.

The sample holds many counts of this clonotype. V and J are TRBV7-3 and TRBJ1-2, with TRBD1 matching 8 bases. Germline V lookup: CDR1 SGHTA, CDR2 FQGTGA. This CDR3 has 15 residues. Trimming at V came to 5 bases and at J to 2 bases, leaving 7 bases not matched to a gene. CDR3 DNA sequence: TGTGCCAGCAGCCCGGGACAGGCAGAGAACTATGGCTACACCTTC. Translating it yields CASSPGQAENYGYTF.

The CDR3 nucleotides are TGTGCCATCAGCGATTCGGGTCAGCCCCAGCATTTT. It codes for CAISDSGQPQHF. This sequence joins TRBV10-3 and TRBJ1-5; D ambiguous. The CDR3 loop spans 12 amino acids. Germline values: CDR1 ENHRY, CDR2 SYGVKD. V was clipped by 6 bases and J by 6 bases, with 9 bases between them.

This sequence joins TRBV19 and TRBJ2-1; 10 nucleotides agree with TRBD2. This CDR3 is built from 15 residues. Trimming removed 3 bases from V and 3 bases from J; junction bases left unmatched: 2. Germline V gene data show CDR1 as LNHDA and CDR2 as SQIVND (reference sequence). The CDR3 loop is CASSIASGSYNEQFF. The CDR3 nucleotides read TGTGCCAGTAGTATTGCTAGCGGGAGCTACAATGAGCAGTTCTTC.

This clonotype was seen at least ten times. The chain is built from TRBV7-9 and TRBJ2-5; 7 bases fit TRBD1. Germline CDR1 reads SEHNR; CDR2 reads FQNEAQ (reference sequence). V dropped 5 bases and J dropped 5; count of bases not matched to a gene: 11. The CDR3 consists of 15 residues. CDR3 sequence: CASSPNTGAGETQYF. CDR3 coding DNA: TGTGCCAGCAGCCCAAACACAGGGGCAGGGGAGACCCAGTACTTC. Full variable domain (missing parts from reference TRBV7-9 and TRBJ2-5): DTGVSQNPRHKITKRGQNVTFRCDPISEHNRLYWYRQTLGQGPEFLTYFQNEAQLEKSRLLSDRFSAERPKGSFSTLEIQRTEQGDSAMYLCASSPNTGAGETQYFGPGTRLLVL.